This T cell receptor beta chain was identified in a study of T cell responses to AZD1222 COVID-19 vaccine. V was trimmed by 7 bases and J by 4 bases, leaving 7 bases between them. The CDR3 runs to 11 residues. Germline CDR1 reads SGHNT; CDR2 reads YENEEA. TCRdb's copy holds only in-frame clones and misses some; the assay was immunoSEQ multiplex PCR. The table records just under 100,000 clones, about 88% of them present only once. As to this clone: Its cognate antigen is unknown.

Whole-study results and caveats: Along spike, vaccine-associated CD4 TCRs were found throughout, with dominance at 160-218 and 743-854. Just five or six AZD1222 recipients tested seropositive at baseline. The donors showed a predominance of white British ancestry and of females, with possible underestimation of clonal diversity.

The source was peripheral blood, collected on day 0 of AZD1222 vaccination. The rearrangement uses TRBV11-3 and TRBJ2-5, with D maybe TRBD2 (6 bases). The sequence was obtained from an adult in good health. CDR3 sequence (DNA): TGTGCCAGCAAAGCGGGAGAGACCCAGTACTTC. Residues: CASKAGETQYF.